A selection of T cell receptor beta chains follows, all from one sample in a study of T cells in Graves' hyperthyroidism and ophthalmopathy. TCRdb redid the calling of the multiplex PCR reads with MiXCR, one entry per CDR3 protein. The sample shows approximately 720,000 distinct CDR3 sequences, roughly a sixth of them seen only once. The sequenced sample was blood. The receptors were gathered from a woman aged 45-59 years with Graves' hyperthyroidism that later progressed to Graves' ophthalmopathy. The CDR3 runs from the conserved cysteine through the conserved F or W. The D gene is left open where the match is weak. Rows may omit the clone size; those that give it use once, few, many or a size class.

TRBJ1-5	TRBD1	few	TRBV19	CASSPGGHQPQHF	TGTGCCAGTAGTCCAGGGGGCCATCAGCCCCAGCATTTT
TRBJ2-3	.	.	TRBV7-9	CASSGLNTDTQYF	TGTGCCTCATCGGGCCTGAACACAGATACGCAGTATTTT
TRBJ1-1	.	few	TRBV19	CASSMSGAATEAFF	TGTGCCAGTAGCATGTCGGGGGCGGCCACTGAAGCTTTCTTT
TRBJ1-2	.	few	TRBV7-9	CASSLAVANYGYTF	TGTGCCAGCAGCTTAGCGGTAGCTAACTATGGCTACACCTTC
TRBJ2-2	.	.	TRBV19	CASSMGTGSGTGELFF	TGTGCCAGTAGTATGGGCACAGGGTCGGGAACCGGGGAGCTGTTTTTT
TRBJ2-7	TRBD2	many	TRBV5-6	CASSFRLAGYEQYF	TGTGCCAGCAGCTTTCGACTAGCGGGGTACGAGCAGTACTTC
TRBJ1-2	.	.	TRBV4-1	CASSLRDTQNYGYTF	TGCGCCAGCAGCCTCCGGGACACCCAGAACTATGGCTACACCTTC
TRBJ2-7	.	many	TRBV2	CASSAVGGEQYF	TGTGCCAGCAGTGCGGTAGGAGGGGAGCAGTACTTC
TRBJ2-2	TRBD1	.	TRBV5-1	CASSLVPTGANTGELFF	TGCGCCAGCAGCTTGGTTCCGACAGGGGCTAACACCGGGGAGCTGTTTTTT
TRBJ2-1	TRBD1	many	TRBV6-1	CASSDFWTGSYNEQFF	TGTGCCAGCAGTGACTTCTGGACAGGGTCCTACAATGAGCAGTTCTTC
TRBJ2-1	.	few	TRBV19	CASSIDSGRGPYNEQFF	TGTGCCAGTAGTATAGATTCAGGCAGGGGCCCCTACAATGAGCAGTTCTTC
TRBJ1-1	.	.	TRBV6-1	CASSLPRSGLQVSRREAFF	TGTGCCAGCAGCCTACCCCGATCGGGACTGCAGGTGTCCCGACGGGAGGCTTTCTTT
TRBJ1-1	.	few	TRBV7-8	CASSFSGAGNTEAFF	TGTGCCAGCAGCTTTTCTGGGGCTGGGAACACTGAAGCTTTCTTT
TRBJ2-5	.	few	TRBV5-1	CASSLAGGARQETQYF	TGCGCCAGCAGCTTGGCCGGGGGTGCGAGACAAGAGACCCAGTACTTC